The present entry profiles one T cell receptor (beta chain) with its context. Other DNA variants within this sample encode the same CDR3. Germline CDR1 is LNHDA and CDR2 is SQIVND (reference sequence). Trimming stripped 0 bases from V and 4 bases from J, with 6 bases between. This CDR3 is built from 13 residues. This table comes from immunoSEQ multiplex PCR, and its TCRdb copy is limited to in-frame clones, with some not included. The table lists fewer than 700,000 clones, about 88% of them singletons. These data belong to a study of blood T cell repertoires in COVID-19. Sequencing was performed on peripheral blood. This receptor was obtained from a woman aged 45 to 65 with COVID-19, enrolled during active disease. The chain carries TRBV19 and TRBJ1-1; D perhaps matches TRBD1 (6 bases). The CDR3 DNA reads TGTGCCAGTAGTATAGACAGGGGCACTGAAGCTTTCTTT. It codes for CASSIDRGTEAFF.